The T cell receptor beta chain described here comes from a study of regulatory T cells in long-lasting Graves disease. About the research overall: It was over 5 years of antithyroid drugs, with positive TSH receptor antibodies, that meant persistent Graves' disease.

Both iRepertoire HTBI primers and Arm-PCR of CDR3 regions were used to build the TCR beta libraries. TCRdb re-derived calls from the multiplex PCR reads in MiXCR, one entry per CDR3 protein. Here the sample spans 420,000 or so distinct CDR3 sequences, roughly a quarter being singletons. Germline trimming cut 1 base from V and 2 bases from J; bases unmatched to any gene: 3. From germline, CDR1 is SGDLS and CDR2 YYNGEE. The CDR3 spans 15 residues. Study conclusions and caveats: Persistent patients shared more public clonotypes (under 3,000) than newly diagnosed patients (approximately 1,000). Persistent cases favored TRBV28, TRBJ1-2 and TRBJ2-5.

The time point denotes: persistent/refractory GD, antithyroid drugs over 5 years with positive TRAb. Scientists built the TCR library using RNA that was extracted from PBMCs. This clonotype was seen a few times. The antigen is not known. The V and J genes are TRBV9 and TRBJ1-3; 7 nucleotides match TRBD1. This sequence originates from a female donor with Graves disease. The sample here was peripheral blood mononuclear cells (PBMCs), taken when the disease was refractory, from a patient treated with antithyroid drugs. The DNA for the CDR3 is TGTGCCAGCAGCGTATCCCAGGGGGCTGGAAACACCATATATTTT. This translates into CASSVSQGAGNTIYF.